The clone carrying this T cell receptor (beta chain) came up a few times. This sample was taken from a study of T cells in Graves' hyperthyroidism and ophthalmopathy. Background on the study: Before any treatment, at initial diagnosis, peripheral blood was collected.

Participants, patients aged 18 to 65, had newly diagnosed hyperthyroidism with a duration under 2 months. The PBMCs studied were ones that came from 9 to 10 ml fresh peripheral blood. The germline V and J ends were trimmed by 6 bases and 10 bases, with 21 bases remaining between them. Germline CDR1 MRHNA, CDR2 SNTAGT. The length of the CDR3 is 14 residues. Using RNA transcripts as the source, TCR beta CDR3 regions were amplified. The TCR CDR3 first-round RT-PCR relied on the HTBI primer set. In TCRdb, the multiplex PCR reads were re-called with MiXCR into one record per CDR3 protein. In the table there are hundreds of thousands of distinct CDR3 sequences, more than 11% of which are singletons.

Sequencing was done on a sample of blood. The receptor comes from a woman under 40 with Graves' hyperthyroidism. The rearrangement joins TRBV6-4 to TRBJ1-2; tentative D call: TRBD1 (6 bases). The CDR3 nucleotides read TGTGCCAGCAGACCGGGACACCTATCTTTTGACTACACCTTC. It specifies CASRPGHLSFDYTF.